This T cell receptor beta chain appears in the sequencing data of a study of T-cell reconstitution after alpha-beta-depleted transplantation in children. Unique molecular identifiers were incorporated during preparation of the TCRbeta library. TCRdb ran MiXCR on the PCR reads and lists one entry per CDR3 protein. Here the sample spans about 480,000 distinct CDR3 sequences, under 15% being singletons. In germline, CDR1 is SGHDN, CDR2 FVKESK. With 1 base removed from V and 0 bases from J, the gap between germline ends came to 14 bases. The CDR3 runs 17 residues. The starting material was PBMCs from the stem cell graft donor, obtained from the stem cell graft. This TCR was recovered from a human donor who donated a stem cell graft to a child with combined immunodeficiency. The chain couples TRBV14 to TRBJ2-3; D is possibly TRBD2 (6 bases). The CDR3 spells CASSQGWRGPSTDTQYF. CDR3 nucleotide sequence: TGTGCCAGCAGCCAAGGTTGGCGGGGTCCTAGCACAGATACGCAGTATTTT.